The clone carrying this TCR beta chain was recorded once. The data are from a study of cytomegalovirus exposure and HLA in healthy donors. The PCR ran on 60 Vbeta and 13 Jbeta primers. Clones were sequenced by immunoSEQ multiplex PCR, and TCRdb holds only the in-frame ones, with some missing. The top ten hold approximately 1.7% of the sample, which has hundreds of thousands of clones, 65% to 75% seen once. The sequencing input was PBMCs. This TCR derives from a woman under 40 in good health and CMV-seronegative.

The CDR3 nucleotides read TGTGCCAGCTCACCAGACATGAACACTGAAGCTTTCTTT. It is translated as CASSPDMNTEAFF. The chain employs TRBV18 and TRBJ1-1; D not resolved. V was shortened by 2 bases and J by 0 bases, with 4 bases between the two germline ends. CDR1 KGHSH and CDR2 LQKENI come from the germline V gene. The CDR3 is 13 residues long.